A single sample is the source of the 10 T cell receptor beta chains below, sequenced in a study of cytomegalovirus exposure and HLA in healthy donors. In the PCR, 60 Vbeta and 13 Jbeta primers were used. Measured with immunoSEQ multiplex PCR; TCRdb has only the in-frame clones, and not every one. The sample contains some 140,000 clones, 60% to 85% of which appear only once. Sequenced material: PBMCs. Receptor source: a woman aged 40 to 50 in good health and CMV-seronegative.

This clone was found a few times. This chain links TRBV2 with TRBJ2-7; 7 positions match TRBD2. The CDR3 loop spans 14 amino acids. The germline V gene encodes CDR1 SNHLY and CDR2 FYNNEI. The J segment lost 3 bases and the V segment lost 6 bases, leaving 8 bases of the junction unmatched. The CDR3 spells CASRSSGAIYEQYF. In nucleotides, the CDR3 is TGTGCCAGCAGGTCCAGCGGGGCGATCTACGAGCAGTACTTC. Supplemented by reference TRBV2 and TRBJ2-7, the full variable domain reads EPEVTQTPSHQVTQMGQEVILRCVPISNHLYFYWYRQILGQKVEFLVSFYNNEISEKSEIFDDQFSVERPDGSNFTLKIRSTKLEDSAMYFCASRSSGAIYEQYFGPGTRLTVT.

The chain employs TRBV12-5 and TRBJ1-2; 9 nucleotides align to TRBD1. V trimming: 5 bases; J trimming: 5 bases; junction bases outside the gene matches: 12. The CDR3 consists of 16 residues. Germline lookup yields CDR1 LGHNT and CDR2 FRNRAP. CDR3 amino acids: CASGTKTGGAGYGYTF. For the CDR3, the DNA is TGTGCTAGTGGTACTAAAACAGGGGGCGCAGGGTATGGCTACACCTTC.

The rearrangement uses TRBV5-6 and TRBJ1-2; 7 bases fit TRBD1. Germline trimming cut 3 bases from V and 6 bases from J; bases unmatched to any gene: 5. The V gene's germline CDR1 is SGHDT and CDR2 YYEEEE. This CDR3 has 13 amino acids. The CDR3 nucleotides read TGTGCCAGCAGCTACGGGACAGCAAATGGCTACACCTTC. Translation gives CASSYGTANGYTF.

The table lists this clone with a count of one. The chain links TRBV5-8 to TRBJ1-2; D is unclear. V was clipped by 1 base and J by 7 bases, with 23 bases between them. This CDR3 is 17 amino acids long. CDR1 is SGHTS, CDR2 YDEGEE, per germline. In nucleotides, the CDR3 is TGTGCCAGCAGCTTGATCAACCGGGCCCCCGGAGGATCTGGCTACACCTTC. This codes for CASSLINRAPGGSGYTF.

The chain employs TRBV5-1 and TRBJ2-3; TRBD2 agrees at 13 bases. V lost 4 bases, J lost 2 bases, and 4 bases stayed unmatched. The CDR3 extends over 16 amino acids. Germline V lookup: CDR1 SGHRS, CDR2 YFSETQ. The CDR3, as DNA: TGCGCCAGCAGCACAGGACTAGCGGGGGACACAGATACGCAGTATTTT. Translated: CASSTGLAGDTDTQYF.

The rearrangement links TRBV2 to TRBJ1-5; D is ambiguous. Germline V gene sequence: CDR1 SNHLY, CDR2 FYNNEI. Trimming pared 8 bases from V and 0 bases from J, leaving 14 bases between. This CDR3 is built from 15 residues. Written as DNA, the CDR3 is TGTGCCAGCGAGGGTCTAGGGAGTAGCAATCAGCCCCAGCATTTT. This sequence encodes CASEGLGSSNQPQHF.

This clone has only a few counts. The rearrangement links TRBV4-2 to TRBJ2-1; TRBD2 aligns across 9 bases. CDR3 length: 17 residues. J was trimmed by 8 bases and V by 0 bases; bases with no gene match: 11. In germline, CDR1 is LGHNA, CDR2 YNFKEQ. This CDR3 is CASSQDLRGGPPHEQFF. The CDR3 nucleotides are TGTGCCAGCAGCCAAGACTTGCGGGGGGGGCCTCCCCATGAGCAGTTCTTC.

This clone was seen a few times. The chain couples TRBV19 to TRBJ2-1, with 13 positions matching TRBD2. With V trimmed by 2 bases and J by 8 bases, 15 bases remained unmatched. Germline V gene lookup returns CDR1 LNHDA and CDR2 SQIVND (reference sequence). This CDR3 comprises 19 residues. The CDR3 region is CASSILGTSTSGGRDEQFF. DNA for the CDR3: TGTGCCAGTAGTATACTCGGGACATCGACTAGCGGGGGGAGGGATGAGCAGTTCTTC.

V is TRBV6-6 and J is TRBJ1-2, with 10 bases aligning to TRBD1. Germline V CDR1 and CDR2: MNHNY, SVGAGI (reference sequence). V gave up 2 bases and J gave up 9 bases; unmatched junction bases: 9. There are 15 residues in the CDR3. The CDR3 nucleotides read TGTGCCAGCAGTTACGTCTGGGGACAGGGGTTAAGCTACACCTTC. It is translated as CASSYVWGQGLSYTF.

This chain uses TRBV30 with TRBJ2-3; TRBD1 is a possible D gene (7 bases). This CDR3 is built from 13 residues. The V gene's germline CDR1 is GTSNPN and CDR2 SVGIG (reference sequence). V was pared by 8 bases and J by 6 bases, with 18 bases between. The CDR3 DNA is TGTGCCGGAACAGGGGAGGCTCTGGATACGCAGTATTTT. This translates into CAGTGEALDTQYF.